This paragraph covers one T cell receptor (beta chain) sequence. These data come from a study of T cell changes during pregnancy in multiple sclerosis. Germline values: CDR1 LNHDA, CDR2 SQIVND (reference sequence). CDR3 length: 14 residues. V trimming: 4 bases; J trimming: 6 bases; junction bases outside the gene matches: 3. Measured with immunoSEQ multiplex PCR; TCRdb has only the in-frame clones, and not every one. The data show tens of thousands of clones, under 95% seen once. The specimen comprised CD4+ T cells from peripheral blood mononuclear cells, sampled in the second trimester of pregnancy. The chain employs TRBV19 and TRBJ2-2, with 9 bases identical to TRBD1. This receptor was identified in a female donor in good health, enrolled as a control in a pregnancy study. This CDR3 reads CASSTDRGSGELFF. CDR3 coding DNA: TGTGCCAGTAGTACGGACAGGGGATCCGGGGAGCTGTTTTTT.